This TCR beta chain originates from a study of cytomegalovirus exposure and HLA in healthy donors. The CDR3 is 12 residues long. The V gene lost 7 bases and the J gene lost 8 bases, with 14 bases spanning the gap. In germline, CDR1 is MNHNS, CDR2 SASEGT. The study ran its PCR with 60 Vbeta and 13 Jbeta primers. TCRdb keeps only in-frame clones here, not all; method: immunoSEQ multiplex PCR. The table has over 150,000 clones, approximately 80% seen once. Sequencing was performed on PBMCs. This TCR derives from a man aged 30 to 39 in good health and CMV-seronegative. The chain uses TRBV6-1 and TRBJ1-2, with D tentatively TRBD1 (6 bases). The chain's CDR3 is CASTGQRVGYTF. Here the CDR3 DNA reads TGTGCCAGCACCGGACAGAGGGTCGGCTACACCTTC.